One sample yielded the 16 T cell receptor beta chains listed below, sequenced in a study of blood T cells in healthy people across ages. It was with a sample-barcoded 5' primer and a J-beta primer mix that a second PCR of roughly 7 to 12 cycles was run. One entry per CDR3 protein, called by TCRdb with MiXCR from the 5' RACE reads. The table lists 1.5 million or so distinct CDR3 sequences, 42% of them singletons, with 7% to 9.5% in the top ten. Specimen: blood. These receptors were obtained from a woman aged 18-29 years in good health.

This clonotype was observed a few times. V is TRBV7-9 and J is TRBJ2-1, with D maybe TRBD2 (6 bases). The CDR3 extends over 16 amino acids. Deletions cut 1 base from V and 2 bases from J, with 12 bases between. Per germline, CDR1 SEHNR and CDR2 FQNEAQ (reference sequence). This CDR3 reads CASSLGLGRTYNEQFF. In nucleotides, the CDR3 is TGTGCCAGCAGCTTAGGTTTGGGGAGGACCTACAATGAGCAGTTCTTC.

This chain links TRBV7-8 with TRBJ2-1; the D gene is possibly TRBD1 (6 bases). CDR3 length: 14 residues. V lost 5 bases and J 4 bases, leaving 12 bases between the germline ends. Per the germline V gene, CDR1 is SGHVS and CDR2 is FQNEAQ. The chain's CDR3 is CASSPEGVYNEQFF. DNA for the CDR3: TGTGCCAGCAGCCCCGAGGGGGTTTACAATGAGCAGTTCTTC.

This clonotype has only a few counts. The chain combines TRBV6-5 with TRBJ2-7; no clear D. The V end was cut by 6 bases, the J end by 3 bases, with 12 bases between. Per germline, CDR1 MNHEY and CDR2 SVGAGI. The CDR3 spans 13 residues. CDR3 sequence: CASRRTSLYEQYF. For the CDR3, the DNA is TGTGCCAGCAGGCGAACTTCCCTCTACGAGCAGTACTTC.

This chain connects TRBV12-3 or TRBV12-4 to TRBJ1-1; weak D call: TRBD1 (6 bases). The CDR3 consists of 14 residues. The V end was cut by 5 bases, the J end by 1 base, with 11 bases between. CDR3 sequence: CASSGMGQNTEAFF. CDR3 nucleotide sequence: TGTGCCAGCAGTGGAATGGGACAGAACACTGAAGCTTTCTTT.

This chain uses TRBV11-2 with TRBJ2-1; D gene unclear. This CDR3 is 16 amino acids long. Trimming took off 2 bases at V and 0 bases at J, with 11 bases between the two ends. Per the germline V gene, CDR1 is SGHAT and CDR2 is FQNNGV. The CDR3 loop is CASSLYNGLSYNEQFF. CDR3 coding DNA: TGTGCCAGCAGCTTATATAACGGGCTCTCCTACAATGAGCAGTTCTTC.

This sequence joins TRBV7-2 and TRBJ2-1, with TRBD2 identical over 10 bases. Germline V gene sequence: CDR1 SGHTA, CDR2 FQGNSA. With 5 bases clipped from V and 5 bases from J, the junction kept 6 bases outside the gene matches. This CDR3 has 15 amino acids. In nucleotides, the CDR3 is TGTGCCAGCAGCCGAATACTAGCGGGGCACAATGAGCAGTTCTTC. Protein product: CASSRILAGHNEQFF.

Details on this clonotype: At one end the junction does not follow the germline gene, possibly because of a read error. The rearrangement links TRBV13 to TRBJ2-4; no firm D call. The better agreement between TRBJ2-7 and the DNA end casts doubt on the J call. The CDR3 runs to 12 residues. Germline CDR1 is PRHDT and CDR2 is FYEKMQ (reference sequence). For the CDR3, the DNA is TGTGCCGGCAGCTTACTCTCCTACGAGCAGTACTTC. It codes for CAGSLLSYEQYF.

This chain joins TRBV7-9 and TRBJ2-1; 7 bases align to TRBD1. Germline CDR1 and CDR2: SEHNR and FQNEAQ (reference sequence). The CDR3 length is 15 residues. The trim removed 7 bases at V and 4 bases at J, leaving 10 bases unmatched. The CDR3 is CASTGTETIYNEQFF. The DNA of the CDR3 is TGTGCCAGCACCGGGACAGAAACGATATACAATGAGCAGTTCTTC.

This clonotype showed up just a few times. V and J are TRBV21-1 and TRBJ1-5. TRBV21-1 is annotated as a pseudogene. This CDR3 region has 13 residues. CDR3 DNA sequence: TGTGCCAGCAGCCCCCAGGGCAGTCAGCCCCAGCATTTT. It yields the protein CASSPQGSQPQHF.

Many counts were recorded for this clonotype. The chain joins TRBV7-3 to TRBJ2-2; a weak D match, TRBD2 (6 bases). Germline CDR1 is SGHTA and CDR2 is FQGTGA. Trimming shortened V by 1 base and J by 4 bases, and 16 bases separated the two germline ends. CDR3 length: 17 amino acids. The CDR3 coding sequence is TGTGCCAGCAGCTTAAGGCCGATAGCGGCTATCACCGGGGAGCTGTTTTTT. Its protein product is CASSLRPIAAITGELFF.

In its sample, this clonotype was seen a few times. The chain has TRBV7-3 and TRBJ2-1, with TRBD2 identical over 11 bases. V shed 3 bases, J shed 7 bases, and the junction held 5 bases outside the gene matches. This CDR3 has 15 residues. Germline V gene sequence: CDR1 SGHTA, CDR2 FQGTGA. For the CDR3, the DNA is TGTGCCAGCAGCTTTAGCGGGGGGGCATTAAATGAGCAGTTCTTC. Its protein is CASSFSGGALNEQFF.

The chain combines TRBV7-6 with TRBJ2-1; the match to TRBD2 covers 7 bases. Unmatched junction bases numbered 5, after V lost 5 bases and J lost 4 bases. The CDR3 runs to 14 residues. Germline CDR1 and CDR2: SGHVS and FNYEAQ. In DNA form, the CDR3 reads TGTGCCAGCAGCCACGTACTAGCGTACAATGAGCAGTTCTTC. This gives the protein CASSHVLAYNEQFF. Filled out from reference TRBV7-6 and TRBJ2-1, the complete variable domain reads GAGVSQSPRYKVTKRGQDVALRCDPISGHVSLYWYRQALGQGPEFLTYFNYEAQQDKSGLPNDRFSAERPEGSISTLTIQRTEQRDSAMYRCASSHVLAYNEQFFGPGTRLTVL.

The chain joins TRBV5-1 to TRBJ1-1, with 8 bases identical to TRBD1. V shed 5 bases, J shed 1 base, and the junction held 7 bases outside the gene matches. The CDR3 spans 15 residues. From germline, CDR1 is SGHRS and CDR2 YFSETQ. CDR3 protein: CASRQDGQGNTEAFF. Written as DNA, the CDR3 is TGCGCCAGCAGACAAGACGGACAGGGGAACACTGAAGCTTTCTTT.

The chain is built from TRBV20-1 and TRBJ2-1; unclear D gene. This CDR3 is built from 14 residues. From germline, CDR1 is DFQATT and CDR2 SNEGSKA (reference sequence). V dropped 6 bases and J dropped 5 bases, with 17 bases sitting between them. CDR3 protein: CSANGYVLDNEQFF. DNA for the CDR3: TGCAGTGCCAATGGTTATGTACTCGACAATGAGCAGTTCTTC.

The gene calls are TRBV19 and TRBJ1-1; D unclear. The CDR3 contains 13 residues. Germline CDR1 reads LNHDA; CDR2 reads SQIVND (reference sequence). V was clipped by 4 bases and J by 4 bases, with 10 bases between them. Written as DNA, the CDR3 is TGTGCCAGTAGTAGGTTGGGGATCACTGAAGCTTTCTTT. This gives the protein CASSRLGITEAFF.

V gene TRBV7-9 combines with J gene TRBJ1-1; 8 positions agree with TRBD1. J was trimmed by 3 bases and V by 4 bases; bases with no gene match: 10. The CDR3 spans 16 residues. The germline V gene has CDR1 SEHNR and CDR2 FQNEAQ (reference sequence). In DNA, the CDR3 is TGTGCCAGCAGCTCCCCAGGGGGCGCTTCGGACACTGAAGCTTTCTTT. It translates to CASSSPGGASDTEAFF.